These 27 T cell receptor beta chains share one sample of origin, sequenced in a study of tumor and adjacent non-tumor tissue in lung cancer. Three rounds of nested PCR, following a modified ARM-PCR protocol, produced the TCRbeta library. One entry per CDR3 protein results from TCRdb running MiXCR on the multiplex PCR reads. Of roughly 44,000 distinct CDR3 sequences in the sample, approximately 59% were seen once. RNA was extracted from bulk tissue without any cell sorting. More than 3 cm separated this lung sample from the edge of the tumor. The sequenced material came from distant non-tumor lung tissue. The receptors originated from a woman aged 35 to 49 with non-small cell lung cancer.

This clonotype was found many times. The rearrangement joins TRBV25-1 to TRBJ2-4; 13 bases map to TRBD2. CDR1 MGHDK and CDR2 SYGVNS come from the germline V gene. V gave up 6 bases and J gave up 4 bases; unmatched junction bases: 3. The CDR3 consists of 15 residues. CDR3 sequence: CASSGLAGVKNIQYF. The CDR3 coding sequence is TGTGCCAGCAGCGGACTAGCGGGAGTTAAAAACATTCAGTACTTC.

Details on this clonotype: As the CDR3 is not closed by the conserved phenylalanine or tryptophan, this likely results from a read error. The limits of the CDR3 on the DNA are not certain, so only TCRdb's listed CDR3 is given. The chain has TRBV6-1 and TRBJ2-5; the table's D call of TRBD2 was not tested on the DNA. With termini counted, the CDR3 has 12 amino acids. CDR1 and CDR2 (germline): MNHNS, SASEGT. The CDR3 here is CASSGALVEEGL.

Concerning this clonotype: A read error may account for a junction end that differs from germline. The V call is TRBV11-1, the J call TRBJ2-7, with 9 bases identical to TRBD1. Germline CDR1 reads SGHAT; CDR2 reads FQDESV (reference sequence). The CDR3 is made up of 14 amino acids. CDR3 bases: TGTGCCAGCAGCCGTACAGGGGGCAGCCACGAGCAACACTTC. It is translated as CASSRTGGSHEQHF.

J is TRBJ2-7 and V is TRBV10-3, with TRBD2 matching 11 bases. In germline, CDR1 is ENHRY, CDR2 SYGVKD. The V segment lost 2 bases and the J segment 1 base; nucleotides outside the gene matches: 1. This CDR3 is 15 amino acids long. The CDR3 protein is CAISEGTSGSYEQYF. The CDR3 DNA reads TGTGCCATCAGTGAGGGGACTAGCGGTTCCTACGAGCAGTACTTC.

This clonotype has ten or more counts. This rearrangement joins TRBV6-2 or TRBV6-3 to TRBJ2-3; D may be TRBD1 or TRBD2 (5 bases each). V was clipped by 0 bases and J by 4 bases, with 29 bases between them. Germline V gene sequence: CDR1 MNHEY, CDR2 SVGEGT. The CDR3 runs 21 residues. CDR3 sequence (DNA): TGTGCCAGCAGTTACTCGATCGGGACGGGACGGAATCCGTCAGGGCCAGATACGCAGTATTTT. Translating gives CASSYSIGTGRNPSGPDTQYF.

The genes are TRBV6-6 and TRBJ1-3, with D hard to call. CDR3 length equals 16 residues. Between the trimmed V and J ends, which lost 6 bases and 4 bases, there was a span of 19 bases. The germline gives CDR1 MNHNY, CDR2 SVGAGI (reference sequence). CDR3 DNA sequence: TGTGCCAGCAGCCCTCGGAGAGGAAACTCAGGAAACACCATATATTTT. It encodes CASSPRRGNSGNTIYF.

With respect to this clonotype: A much larger clone lies one base from this, so it may be a read error. The CDR3 DNA follows: TGCATTGCTAAAAGGGACAGACCACAAGAGACCCAGTACTTC. The encoded protein is CIAKRDRPQETQYF. This sequence joins TRBV20-1 and TRBJ2-5, with 7 bases matching TRBD1. The CDR3 length is 14 residues. Germline assignment: CDR1 DFQATT and CDR2 SNEGSKA (reference sequence).

This clonotype was recorded at least ten times. The chain joins TRBV4-1 to TRBJ1-1, with no clear D. Per the germline V gene, CDR1 is MGHRA and CDR2 is YSYEKL. The CDR3 totals 13 residues. Trimming shortened V by 3 bases and J by 0 bases, and 5 bases separated the two germline ends. For the CDR3, the DNA is TGCGCCAGCAGCCAGGAGGTGAACACTGAAGCTTTCTTT. It encodes CASSQEVNTEAFF.

This chain uses TRBV20-1 with TRBJ2-5; D call uncertain. Trimming pared 3 bases from V and 4 bases from J, leaving 15 bases between. The length of the CDR3 is 14 residues. Germline V CDR1 and CDR2: DFQATT, SNEGSKA (reference sequence). The CDR3, as DNA: TGCAGTGCTAGGTCTGGCAATACTCGAGAGACCCAGTACTTC. Translated: CSARSGNTRETQYF.

As to this clonotype: Mismatch with germline at one junction end may stem from a read error. The chain uses TRBV4-1 and TRBJ2-1; 7 positions agree with TRBD2. Germline CDR1 MGHRA, CDR2 YSYEKL. The CDR3 has 17 residues. The CDR3, as DNA: TGCGCAAGCAGCCAAGACCGACTCGCGGGAGTGAGAAATAAGCAGTTCTTC. Its translation is CASSQDRLAGVRNKQFF.

This clonotype was recorded many times. This sequence joins TRBV10-2 and TRBJ2-7, with 8 bases that match TRBD2. In germline, CDR1 is WSHSY, CDR2 SAAADI. V lost 5 bases and J lost 2; bases outside the gene matches: 5. CDR3 length equals 14 residues. CDR3 nucleotide sequence: TGCGCCAGCAGTCTCGGGGGGGCCACCTACGAGCAGTACTTC. Translating it yields CASSLGGATYEQYF.

Concerning this clonotype: This CDR3 is missing its conserved last phenylalanine or tryptophan, likely due to a read error. J is TRBJ2-7 and V is TRBV25-1; 14 bases line up with TRBD2. This CDR3 spans 16 amino acids. V shed 0 bases, J shed 10 bases, and the junction held 8 bases outside the gene matches. From germline, CDR1 is MGHDK and CDR2 SYGVNS. CDR3: CASSEYTGLAGAYQYL. CDR3 DNA sequence: TGTGCCAGCAGTGAATATACGGGACTAGCGGGAGCTTATCAGTACTTG.

With regard to this clonotype: A read error may account for a junction end that differs from germline. The V and J genes are TRBV28 and TRBJ2-7; 11 nucleotides match TRBD1. CDR1 MDHEN and CDR2 SYDVKM come from the germline V gene. CDR3 length: 13 amino acids. The CDR3 DNA follows: TGTGCCAGCAGTGGACAGGGGGCCTACCAGCAGTACTTC. It translates to CASSGQGAYQQYF.

About this clonotype: This could be a read error, since a much larger clone is one nucleotide away. In DNA form, the CDR3 reads TGTGCCAGCAGCATCGGGACTAGCGGGTTATTCTACGAGCAGTTCTTC. Translated: CASSIGTSGLFYEQFF. This chain connects TRBV11-1 to TRBJ2-7; 12 bases are shared with TRBD2. The DNA end favors TRBJ2-1, so the J call may be wrong. Germline V gene lookup returns CDR1 SGHAT and CDR2 FQDESV (reference sequence). The CDR3 is made up of 16 amino acids.

This clonotype was seen ten or more times. The chain combines TRBV5-4 with TRBJ1-1; the D is unclear. Germline assignment: CDR1 SGHNT and CDR2 YYREEE (reference sequence). The CDR3 sequence is 13 residues long. Trimming removed 4 bases at V and 4 bases at J, with 11 bases between. Here the CDR3 DNA reads TGTGCCAGCAGCCCCGCAGCGGGCACTGAAGCTTTCTTT. As protein: CASSPAAGTEAFF.

Points on this clonotype: A much larger clone sits a single nucleotide away, making a read error possible. It is likely a read error, because the conserved phenylalanine at the end of the CDR3 is missing. This chain joins TRBV12-3 or TRBV12-4 and TRBJ1-6, with 8 nucleotides matching TRBD1. The V gene end was trimmed by 2 bases and the J gene end by 8 bases; junction bases not matched to a gene: 2. The CDR3 covers 14 residues. This CDR3 is CASSLQGADSPLHS. As DNA, the CDR3 is TGTGCCAGCAGTTTACAGGGGGCGGATTCACCCCTCCACTCT.

To note about this clonotype: Possible read error: a much larger clone is one base away. V gene TRBV5-1 combines with J gene TRBJ2-5, with TRBD1 as a possible D gene (6 bases). V lost 2 bases and J 0 bases, leaving 8 bases between the germline ends. Germline V lookup: CDR1 SGHRS, CDR2 YFSETQ. The CDR3 contains 14 residues. The CDR3 reads CASSFNRDQETQYF. The CDR3 region has the DNA TGCGCCAGCAGCTTTAACAGGGACCAAGAGACCCAGTACTTC. The entire variable domain, with the rest obtained from reference TRBV5-1 and TRBJ2-5, is as follows: KAGVTQTPRYLIKTRGQQVTLSCSPISGHRSVSWYQQTPGQGLQFLFEYFSETQRNKGNFPGRFSGRQFSNSRSEMNVSTLELGDSALYLCASSFNRDQETQYFGPGTRLLVL.

V is TRBV11-2 and J is TRBJ2-7, with D hard to call. The J call is doubtful: the DNA matches TRBJ2-4 better. The CDR3 spans 12 residues. Germline-derived CDR1 and CDR2 are SGHAT and FQNNGV. CDR3 in DNA: TGTGCCAGTAGCCCAGCCTGGACCATTCAGTACTTC. Translating gives CASSPAWTIQYF.

The genes are TRBV29-1 and TRBJ1-3, with D unclear. The germline V gene has CDR1 SQVTM and CDR2 ANQGSEA. There are 15 residues in the CDR3. V lost 4 bases, J lost 0 bases, and 13 bases lay in between. CDR3 loop: CSVAWERASGNTIYF. The CDR3 DNA reads TGCAGCGTTGCCTGGGAGAGAGCCTCTGGAAACACCATATATTTT.

This clonotype turned up a few times. A much larger clone sits a single nucleotide away, making a read error possible. The CDR3 sequence: CARSLIRRGQPQHF. CDR3 DNA sequence: TGTGCCAGGAGTCTCATAAGGCGGGGACAGCCCCAGCATTTT. This chain joins TRBV28 and TRBJ1-5; D unclear. Germline V lookup: CDR1 MDHEN, CDR2 SYDVKM. Trimming removed 9 bases at V and 7 bases at J, with 19 bases between. The CDR3 spans 14 residues.

Points on this clonotype: One end of the junction fails to match germline, which may point to a read error. V usage is TRBV14 and J usage is TRBJ1-4; TRBD1 might be the D (5 bases). The germline V gene encodes CDR1 SGHDN and CDR2 FVKESK. The CDR3 runs 16 residues. DNA of the CDR3: TGTTCCAGCAGCCAGGAACGACAGACAACTAATGAAAAACTGTTTTTT. It is translated as CSSSQERQTTNEKLFF.

The CDR3 spells CASNLSSGLYEQYF. The CDR3 region has the DNA TGTGCCAGCAATCTATCGTCAGGCCTCTACGAGCAGTACTTC. The chain carries TRBV28 and TRBJ2-7; D gene uncertain. Germline V gene sequence: CDR1 MDHEN, CDR2 SYDVKM. The CDR3 sequence is 14 residues long. Trimming took 7 bases from V and 3 from J, leaving 16 bases between them. Filled out from reference TRBV28 and TRBJ2-7, the complete variable domain reads DVKVTQSSRYLVKRTGEKVFLECVQDMDHENMFWYRQDPGLGLRLIYFSYDVKMKEKGDIPEGYSVSREKKERFSLILESASTNQTSMYLCASNLSSGLYEQYFGPGTRLTVT.

To note about this clonotype: This may stem from a read error, because a much larger clone lies one nucleotide away. This CDR3 is CASSQVVAGESWDLNIQYF. DNA of the CDR3: TGCGCCAGCAGCCAAGTGGTAGCGGGAGAGTCCTGGGATTTAAACATTCAGTACTTC. The chain is built from TRBV4-1 and TRBJ2-4; TRBD2 agrees at 9 bases. There are 19 residues in the CDR3. With 1 base clipped from V and 6 bases from J, the junction kept 16 bases outside the gene matches. In germline, CDR1 is MGHRA, CDR2 YSYEKL.

With regard to this clonotype: One junction end does not reproduce the germline sequence, and a read error may be involved. This chain joins TRBV19 and TRBJ1-2, with D possibly TRBD1 on 6 matching bases. The germline V gene has CDR1 LNHDA and CDR2 SQIVND (reference sequence). The CDR3 runs 14 residues. CDR3 bases: TGTGCCAGTAGTGCGGACAGACCTAACTATGGCTATACCTTC. Translation: CASSADRPNYGYTF.

This clonotype occurred many times. This chain uses TRBV6-6 with TRBJ1-1; no firm D call. Germline-derived CDR1 and CDR2 are MNHNY and SVGAGI (reference sequence). The CDR3 contains 13 residues. The V end lost 2 bases, the J end lost 4 bases, and 8 bases lay between the germline ends. CDR3 DNA sequence: TGTGCCAGCAGTTACGACGTTTTCACTGAAGCTTTCTTT. As protein: CASSYDVFTEAFF.

This clonotype has more than one count but fewer than ten. This sequence joins TRBV6-5 and TRBJ1-5; D is ambiguous. There are 12 residues in the CDR3. From germline, CDR1 is MNHEY and CDR2 SVGAGI. V lost 5 bases to trimming and J lost 12 bases, with 14 bases between them. CDR3 sequence reads: CASSRPDRLQHF. The CDR3 region has the DNA TGTGCCAGCAGTCGACCGGATCGGCTCCAGCATTTT.

This clonotype was seen just once. A much larger clone differs from this one at a single base, so this may be a read error. The gene calls are TRBV28 and TRBJ1-1, with TRBD1 as a possible D gene (5 bases). The CDR3 is made up of 13 amino acids. Germline V gene sequence: CDR1 MDHEN, CDR2 SYDVKM. CDR3 bases: TGTGCCAGCAGTCTATGGACAAGGTTAGAGGCTTTCTTT. It translates to CASSLWTRLEAFF.